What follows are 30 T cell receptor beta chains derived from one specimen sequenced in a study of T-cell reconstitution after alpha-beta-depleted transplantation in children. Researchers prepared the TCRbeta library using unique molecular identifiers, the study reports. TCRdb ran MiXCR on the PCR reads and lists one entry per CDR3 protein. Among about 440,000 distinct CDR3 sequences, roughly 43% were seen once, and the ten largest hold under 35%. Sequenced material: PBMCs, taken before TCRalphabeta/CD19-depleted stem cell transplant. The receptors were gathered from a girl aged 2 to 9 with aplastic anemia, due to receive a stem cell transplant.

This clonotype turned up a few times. CDR3 in DNA: TGCGCCAGCAGTGAGAGGTCAGATAGTTCCTACGAGCAGTACTTC. Amino acid sequence: CASSERSDSSYEQYF. The V call is TRBV10-2, the J call TRBJ2-7; D is uncertain. The CDR3 totals 15 residues. V was pared by 2 bases and J by 1 base, with 12 bases between. Germline lookup yields CDR1 WSHSY and CDR2 SAAADI.

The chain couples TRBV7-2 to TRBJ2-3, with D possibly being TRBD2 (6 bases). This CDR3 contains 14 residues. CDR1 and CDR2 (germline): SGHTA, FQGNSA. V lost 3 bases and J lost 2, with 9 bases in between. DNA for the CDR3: TGTGCCAGCAGCTTTCGGGACTTCACAGATACGCAGTATTTT. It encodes CASSFRDFTDTQYF.

The CDR3 nucleotides read TGTGCCAGCTCACCAACGGACAGGGTAATCGCAGATACGCAGTATTTT. Translated: CASSPTDRVIADTQYF. V is TRBV18 and J is TRBJ2-3; 8 nucleotides align to TRBD1. The V segment lost 2 bases and the J segment 4 bases; nucleotides outside the gene matches: 8. This CDR3 contains 16 residues. Germline-derived CDR1 and CDR2 are KGHSH and LQKENI.

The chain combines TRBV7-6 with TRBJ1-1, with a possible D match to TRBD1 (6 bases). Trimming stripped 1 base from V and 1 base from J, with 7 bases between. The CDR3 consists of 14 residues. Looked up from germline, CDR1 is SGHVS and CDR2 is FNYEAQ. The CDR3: CASSLGTENTEAFF. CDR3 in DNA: TGTGCCAGCAGCTTAGGGACAGAGAACACTGAAGCTTTCTTT.

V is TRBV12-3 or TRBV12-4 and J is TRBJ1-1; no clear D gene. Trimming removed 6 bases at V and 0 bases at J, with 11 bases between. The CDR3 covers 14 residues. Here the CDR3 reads CASRSRPLNTEAFF. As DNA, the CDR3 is TGTGCCAGCAGGAGCAGGCCCTTGAACACTGAAGCTTTCTTT.

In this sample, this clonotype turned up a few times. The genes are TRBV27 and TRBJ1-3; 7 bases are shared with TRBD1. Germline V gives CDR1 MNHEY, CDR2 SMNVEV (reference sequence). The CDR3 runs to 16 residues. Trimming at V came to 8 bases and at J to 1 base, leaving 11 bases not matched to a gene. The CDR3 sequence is CASGTVVFGSGNTIYF. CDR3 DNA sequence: TGTGCCAGCGGGACAGTTGTTTTTGGGTCTGGAAACACCATATATTTT.

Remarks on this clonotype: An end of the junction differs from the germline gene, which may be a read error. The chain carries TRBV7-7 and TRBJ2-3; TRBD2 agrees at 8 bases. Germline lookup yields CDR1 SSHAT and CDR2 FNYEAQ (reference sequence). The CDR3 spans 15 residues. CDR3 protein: CASSPREGRTDTQYF. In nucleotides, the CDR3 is TGTGCTAGCAGCCCCCGGGAGGGCCGGACAGATACGCAGTATTTT.

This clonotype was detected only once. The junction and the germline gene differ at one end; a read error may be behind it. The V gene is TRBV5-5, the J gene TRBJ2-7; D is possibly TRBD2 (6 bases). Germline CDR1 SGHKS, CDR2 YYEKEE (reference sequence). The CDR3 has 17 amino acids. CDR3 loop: CASGLGGPGPDSYEQYF. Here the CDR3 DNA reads TGTGCCAGCGGCTTGGGGGGTCCGGGGCCCGACTCCTACGAGCAGTACTTC.

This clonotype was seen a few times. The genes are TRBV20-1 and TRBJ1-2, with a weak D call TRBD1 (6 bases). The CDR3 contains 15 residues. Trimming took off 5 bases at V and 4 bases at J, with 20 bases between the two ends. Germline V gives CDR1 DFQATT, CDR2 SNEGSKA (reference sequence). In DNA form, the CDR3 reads TGCAGTGCTCCAGCAGGGGCCACCATTTTCTATGGCTACACCTTC. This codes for CSAPAGATIFYGYTF.

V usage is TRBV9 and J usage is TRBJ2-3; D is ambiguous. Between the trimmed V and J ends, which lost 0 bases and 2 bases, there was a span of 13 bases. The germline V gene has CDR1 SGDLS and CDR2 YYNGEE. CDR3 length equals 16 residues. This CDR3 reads CASSVEGSYPTDTQYF. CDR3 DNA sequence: TGTGCCAGCAGCGTAGAGGGTTCGTACCCCACAGATACGCAGTATTTT.

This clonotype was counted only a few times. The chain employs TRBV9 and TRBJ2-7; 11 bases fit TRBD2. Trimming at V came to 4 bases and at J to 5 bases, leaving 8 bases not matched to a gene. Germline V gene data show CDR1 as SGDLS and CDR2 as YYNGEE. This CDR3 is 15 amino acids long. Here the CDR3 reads CASSSRLAGIHEQYF. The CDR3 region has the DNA TGTGCCAGCAGCTCACGACTAGCGGGAATCCACGAGCAGTACTTC.

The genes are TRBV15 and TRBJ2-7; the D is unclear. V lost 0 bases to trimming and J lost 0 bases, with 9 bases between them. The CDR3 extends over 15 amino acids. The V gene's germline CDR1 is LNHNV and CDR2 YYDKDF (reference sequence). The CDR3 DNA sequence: TGTGCCACCAGCAGAGATCTTTGGGACTCCTACGAGCAGTACTTC. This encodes CATSRDLWDSYEQYF.

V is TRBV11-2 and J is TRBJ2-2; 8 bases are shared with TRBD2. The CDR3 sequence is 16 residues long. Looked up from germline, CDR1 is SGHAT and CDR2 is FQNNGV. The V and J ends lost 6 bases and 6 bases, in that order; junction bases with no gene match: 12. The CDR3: CASRLPGGGKPGELFF. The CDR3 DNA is TGTGCCAGCAGACTCCCGGGAGGGGGGAAGCCCGGGGAGCTGTTTTTT.

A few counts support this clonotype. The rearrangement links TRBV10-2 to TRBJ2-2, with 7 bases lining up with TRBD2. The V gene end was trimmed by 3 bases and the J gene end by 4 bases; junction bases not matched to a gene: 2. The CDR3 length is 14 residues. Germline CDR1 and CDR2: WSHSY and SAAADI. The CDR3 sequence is CASSDLAATGELFF. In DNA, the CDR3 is TGCGCCAGCAGTGATCTAGCGGCCACCGGGGAGCTGTTTTTT.

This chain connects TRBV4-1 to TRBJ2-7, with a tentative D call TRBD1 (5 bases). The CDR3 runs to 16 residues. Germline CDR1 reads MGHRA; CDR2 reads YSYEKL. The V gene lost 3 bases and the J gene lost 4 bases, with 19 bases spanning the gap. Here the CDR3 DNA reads TGCGCCAGCAGCCAGTCGTGGGCAGGGCCAGCTTACGAGCAGTACTTC. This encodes CASSQSWAGPAYEQYF.

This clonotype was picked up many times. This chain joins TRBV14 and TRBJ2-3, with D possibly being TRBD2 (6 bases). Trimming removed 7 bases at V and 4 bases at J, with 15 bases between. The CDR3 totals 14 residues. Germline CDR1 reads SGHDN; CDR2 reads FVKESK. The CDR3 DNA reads TGTGCCAGCAACTGGCGGGGTAGCGCAGATACGCAGTATTTT. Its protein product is CASNWRGSADTQYF.

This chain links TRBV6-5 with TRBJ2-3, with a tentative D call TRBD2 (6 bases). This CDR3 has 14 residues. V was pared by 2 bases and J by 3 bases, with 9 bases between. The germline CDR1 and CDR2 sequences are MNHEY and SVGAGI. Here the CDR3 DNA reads TGTGCCAGCAGTTACGGGCGGGGTACAGATACGCAGTATTTT. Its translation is CASSYGRGTDTQYF.

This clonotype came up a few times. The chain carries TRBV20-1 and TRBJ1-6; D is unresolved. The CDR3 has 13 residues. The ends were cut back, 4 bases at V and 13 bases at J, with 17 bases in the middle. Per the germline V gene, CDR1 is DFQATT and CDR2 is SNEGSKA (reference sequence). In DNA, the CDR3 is TGCAGTGCTACCCTGGACGGGCTGGGGCCCCTCCACTTT. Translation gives CSATLDGLGPLHF.

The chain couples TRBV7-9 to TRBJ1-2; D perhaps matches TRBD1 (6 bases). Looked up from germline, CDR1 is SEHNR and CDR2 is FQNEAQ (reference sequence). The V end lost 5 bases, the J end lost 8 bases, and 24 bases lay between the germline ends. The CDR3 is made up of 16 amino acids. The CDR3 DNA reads TGTGCCAGCAGCCCAACCGCCGGCGGGGGCGCGAACGGCTACACCTTC. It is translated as CASSPTAGGGANGYTF.

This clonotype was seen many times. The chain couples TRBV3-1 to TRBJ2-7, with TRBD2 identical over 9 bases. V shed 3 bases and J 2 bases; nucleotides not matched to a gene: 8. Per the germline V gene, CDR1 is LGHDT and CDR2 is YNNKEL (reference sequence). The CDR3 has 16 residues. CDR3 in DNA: TGTGCCAGCAGCCACGTTAATAGCGGGAGCCCCTACGAGCAGTACTTC. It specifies CASSHVNSGSPYEQYF.

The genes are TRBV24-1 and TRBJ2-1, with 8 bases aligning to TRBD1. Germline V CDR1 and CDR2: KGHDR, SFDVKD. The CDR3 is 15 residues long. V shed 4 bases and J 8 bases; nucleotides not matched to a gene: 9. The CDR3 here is CATSDRTGYVDEQFF. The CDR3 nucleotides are TGTGCCACCAGTGACCGGACAGGGTATGTGGATGAGCAGTTCTTC.

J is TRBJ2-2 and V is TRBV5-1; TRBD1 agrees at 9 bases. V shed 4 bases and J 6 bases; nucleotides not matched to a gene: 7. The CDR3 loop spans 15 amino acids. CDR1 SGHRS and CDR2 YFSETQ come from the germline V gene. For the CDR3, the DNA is TGCGCCAGCAGCCCGGCGGGACAGGGACCCGGGGAGCTGTTTTTT. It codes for CASSPAGQGPGELFF. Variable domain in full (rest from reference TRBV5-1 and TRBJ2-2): KAGVTQTPRYLIKTRGQQVTLSCSPISGHRSVSWYQQTPGQGLQFLFEYFSETQRNKGNFPGRFSGRQFSNSRSEMNVSTLELGDSALYLCASSPAGQGPGELFFGEGSRLTVL.

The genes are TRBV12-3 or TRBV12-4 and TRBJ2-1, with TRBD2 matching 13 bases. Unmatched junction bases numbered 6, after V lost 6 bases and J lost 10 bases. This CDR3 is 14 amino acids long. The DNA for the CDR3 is TGTGCCAGCAGGAGGACTAGCGGGAGAAAAGAGCAGTTCTTC. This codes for CASRRTSGRKEQFF.

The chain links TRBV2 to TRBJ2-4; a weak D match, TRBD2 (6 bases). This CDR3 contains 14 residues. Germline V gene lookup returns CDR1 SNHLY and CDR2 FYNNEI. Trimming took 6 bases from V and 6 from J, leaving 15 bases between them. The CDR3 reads CASSGYLALNIQYF. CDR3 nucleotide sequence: TGTGCCAGCAGCGGATATCTAGCGCTAAACATTCAGTACTTC.

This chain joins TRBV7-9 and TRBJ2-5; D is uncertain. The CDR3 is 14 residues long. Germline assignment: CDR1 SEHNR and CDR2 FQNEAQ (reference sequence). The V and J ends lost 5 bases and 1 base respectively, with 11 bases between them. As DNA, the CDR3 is TGTGCCAGCAGCCGACGTCGCTCCCAAGAGACCCAGTACTTC. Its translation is CASSRRRSQETQYF.

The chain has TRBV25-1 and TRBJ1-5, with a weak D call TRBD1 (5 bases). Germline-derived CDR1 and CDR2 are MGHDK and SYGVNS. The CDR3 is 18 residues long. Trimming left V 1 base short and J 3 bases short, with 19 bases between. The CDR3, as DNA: TGTGCCAGCAGTGAATTCATTAGGGCAGACAGATTCAATCAGCCCCAGCATTTT. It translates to CASSEFIRADRFNQPQHF. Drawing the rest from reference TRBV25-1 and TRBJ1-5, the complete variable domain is EADIYQTPRYLVIGTGKKITLECSQTMGHDKMYWYQQDPGMELHLIHYSYGVNSTEKGDLSSESTVSRIRTEHFPLTLESARPSHTSQYLCASSEFIRADRFNQPQHFGDGTRLSIL.

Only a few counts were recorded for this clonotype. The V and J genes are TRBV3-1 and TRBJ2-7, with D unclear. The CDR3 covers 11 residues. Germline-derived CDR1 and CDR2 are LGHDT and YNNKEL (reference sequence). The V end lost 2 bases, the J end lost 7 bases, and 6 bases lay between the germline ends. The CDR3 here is CASSQLREQYF. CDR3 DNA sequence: TGTGCCAGCAGCCAACTCCGAGAGCAGTACTTC.

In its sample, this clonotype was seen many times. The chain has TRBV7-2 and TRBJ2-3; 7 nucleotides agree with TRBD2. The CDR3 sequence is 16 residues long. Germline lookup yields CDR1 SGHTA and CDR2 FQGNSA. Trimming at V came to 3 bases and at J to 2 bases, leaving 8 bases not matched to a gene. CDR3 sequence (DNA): TGTGCCAGCAGCTTCGGCTCTAGCGGTTCCACAGATACGCAGTATTTT. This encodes CASSFGSSGSTDTQYF.

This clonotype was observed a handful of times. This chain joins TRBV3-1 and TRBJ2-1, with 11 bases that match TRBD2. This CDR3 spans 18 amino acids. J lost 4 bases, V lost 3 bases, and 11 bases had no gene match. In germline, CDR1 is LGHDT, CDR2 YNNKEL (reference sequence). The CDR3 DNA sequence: TGTGCCAGCAGCCATACCGCTCCTCTAGCGGGAGGATACAATGAGCAGTTCTTC. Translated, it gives CASSHTAPLAGGYNEQFF.

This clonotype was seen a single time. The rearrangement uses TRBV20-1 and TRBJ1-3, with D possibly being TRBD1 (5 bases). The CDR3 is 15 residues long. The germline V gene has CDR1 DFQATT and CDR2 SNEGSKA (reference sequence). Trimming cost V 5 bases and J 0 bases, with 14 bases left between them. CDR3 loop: CSALGTVDSGNTIYF. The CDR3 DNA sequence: TGCAGTGCTCTCGGGACGGTGGACTCTGGAAACACCATATATTTT.